The present T cell receptor (beta chain) was sequenced within a study of cytomegalovirus exposure and HLA in healthy donors. From the roughly 110-subject validation cohort, which was separate from the roughly 610-subject first cohort, the donors were drawn. Per the germline V gene, CDR1 is LGHNA and CDR2 is YSLEER. There are 15 residues in the CDR3. Deletions cut 4 bases from V and 1 base from J, with 8 bases between. Measured with immunoSEQ multiplex PCR; TCRdb has only the in-frame clones, and not every one. The sample holds approximately 72,000 clones, about 95% seen once. Note on this clone: No antigen is known for it.

Study-level points and caveats: The authors enumerated around 150 TCR beta chains as linked to cytomegalovirus. A classifier reportedly called cytomegalovirus status with high sensitivity and specificity. A few of the chains that were CMV-associated were confirmed in vitro to be specific for CMV antigens.

Sequenced: PBMCs. The source is a woman between 18 and 30 years old in good health and CMV-seronegative. The V call is TRBV4-3, the J call TRBJ1-6, with D unclear. In DNA, the CDR3 is TGCGCCAGCAGCCGGGGAGTGTCCTATAATTCACCCCTCCACTTT. This translates into CASSRGVSYNSPLHF.